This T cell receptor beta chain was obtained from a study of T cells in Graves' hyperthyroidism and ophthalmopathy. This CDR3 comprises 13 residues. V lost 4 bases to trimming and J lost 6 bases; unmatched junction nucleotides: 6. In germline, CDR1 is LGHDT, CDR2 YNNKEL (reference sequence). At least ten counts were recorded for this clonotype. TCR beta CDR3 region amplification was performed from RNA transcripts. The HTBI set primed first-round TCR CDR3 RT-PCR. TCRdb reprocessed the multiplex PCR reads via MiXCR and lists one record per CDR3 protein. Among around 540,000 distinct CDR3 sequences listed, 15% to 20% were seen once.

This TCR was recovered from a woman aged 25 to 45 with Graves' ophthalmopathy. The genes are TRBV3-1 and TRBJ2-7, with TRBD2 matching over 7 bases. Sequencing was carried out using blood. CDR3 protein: CASSRFRTSEQYF. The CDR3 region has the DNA TGTGCCAGCAGCCGCTTCAGGACTAGCGAGCAGTACTTC.